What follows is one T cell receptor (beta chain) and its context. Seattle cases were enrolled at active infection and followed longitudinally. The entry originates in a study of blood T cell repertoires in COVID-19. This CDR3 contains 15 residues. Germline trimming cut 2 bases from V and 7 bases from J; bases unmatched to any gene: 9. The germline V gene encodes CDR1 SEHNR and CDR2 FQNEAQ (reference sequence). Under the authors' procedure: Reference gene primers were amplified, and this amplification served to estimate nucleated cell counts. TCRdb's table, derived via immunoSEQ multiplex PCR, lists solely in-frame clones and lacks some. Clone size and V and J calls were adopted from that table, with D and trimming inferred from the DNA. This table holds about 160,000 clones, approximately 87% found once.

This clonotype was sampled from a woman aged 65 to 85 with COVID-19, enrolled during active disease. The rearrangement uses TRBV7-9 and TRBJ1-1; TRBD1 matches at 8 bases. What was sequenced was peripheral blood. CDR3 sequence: CASSLRQGIGLEAFF. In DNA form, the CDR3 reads TGTGCCAGCAGCTTAAGACAGGGGATCGGTCTTGAAGCTTTCTTT.